This TCR beta chain was sequenced for a study of Graves' ophthalmopathy and Graves' hyperthyroidism. Regarding the study as a whole: The authors also found most expanded thyroid clonotypes above 0.001 frequency in blood.

Patients were left out if they had other autoimmune diseases, uncontrolled infections, pregnancy or lactation. Patients were diagnosed from clinical symptoms, serum thyroxine, TRAb, thyroid ultrasound and orbital computed tomography. Amplification from RNA transcripts yielded the TCR beta CDR3 regions. Second-round multiplex PCR followed a first-round RT-PCR using HTBI primers. TCRdb itself ran the multiplex PCR reads through MiXCR, one entry per CDR3 protein. This table holds hundreds of thousands of distinct CDR3 sequences, over 40% found once. For this clonotype: As yet, its antigen is unknown.

V was shortened by 5 bases and J by 7 bases, with 41 bases between the two germline ends. Germline lookup yields CDR1 DFQATT and CDR2 SNEGSKA (reference sequence). The CDR3 consists of 21 residues. V and J are TRBV20-1 and TRBJ1-1; D perhaps matches TRBD1 (6 bases). Sequenced: peripheral blood. The sequence was collected from an adult man with Graves' ophthalmopathy. The CDR3 DNA reads TGCAGTGCTGGGGAACAGGGCTCCGTGGCCGTGAGGTTGACACCCTACTATGAAGCTTTCTTT. Translated: CSAGEQGSVAVRLTPYYEAFF.